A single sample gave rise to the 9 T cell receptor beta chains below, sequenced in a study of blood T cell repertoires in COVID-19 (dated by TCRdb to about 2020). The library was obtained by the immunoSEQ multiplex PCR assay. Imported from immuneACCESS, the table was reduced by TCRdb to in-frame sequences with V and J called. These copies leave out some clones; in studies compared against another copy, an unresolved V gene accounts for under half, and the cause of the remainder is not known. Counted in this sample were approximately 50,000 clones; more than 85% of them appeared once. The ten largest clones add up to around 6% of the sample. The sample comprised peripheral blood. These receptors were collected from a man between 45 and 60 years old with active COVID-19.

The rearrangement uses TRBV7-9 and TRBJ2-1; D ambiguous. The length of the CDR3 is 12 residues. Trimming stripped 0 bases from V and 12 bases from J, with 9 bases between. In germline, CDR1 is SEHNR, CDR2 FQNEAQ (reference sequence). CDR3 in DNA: TGTGCCAGCAGCTTAGCCTCCCAGGTGCAGTTCTTC. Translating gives CASSLASQVQFF.

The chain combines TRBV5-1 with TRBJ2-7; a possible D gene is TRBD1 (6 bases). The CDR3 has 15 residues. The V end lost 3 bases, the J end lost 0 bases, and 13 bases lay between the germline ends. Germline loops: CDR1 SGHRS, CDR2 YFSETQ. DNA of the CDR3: TGCGCCAGCAGCTCCAGGGGTCAGAGCTCCTACGAGCAGTACTTC. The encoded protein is CASSSRGQSSYEQYF.

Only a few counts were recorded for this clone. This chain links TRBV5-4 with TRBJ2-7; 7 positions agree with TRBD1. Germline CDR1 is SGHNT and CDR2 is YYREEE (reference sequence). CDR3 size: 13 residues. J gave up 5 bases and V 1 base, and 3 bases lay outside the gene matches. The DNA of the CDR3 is TGTGCCAGCAGCTTGTTAGGGGGCCACGAGCAGTACTTC. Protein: CASSLLGGHEQYF. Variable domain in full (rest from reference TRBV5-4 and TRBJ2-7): ETGVTQSPTHLIKTRGQQVTLRCSSQSGHNTVSWYQQALGQGPQFIFQYYREEENGRGNFPPRFSGLQFPNYSSELNVNALELDDSALYLCASSLLGGHEQYFGPGTRLTVT.

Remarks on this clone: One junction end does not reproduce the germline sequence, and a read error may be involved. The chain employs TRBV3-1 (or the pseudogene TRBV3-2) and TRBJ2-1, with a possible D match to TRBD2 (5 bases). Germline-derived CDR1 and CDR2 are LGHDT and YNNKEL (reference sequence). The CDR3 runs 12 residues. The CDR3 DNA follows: TGTGCCAGCAGCCTCGGTCGGGGTACGGAGGTCTTC. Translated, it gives CASSLGRGTEVF.

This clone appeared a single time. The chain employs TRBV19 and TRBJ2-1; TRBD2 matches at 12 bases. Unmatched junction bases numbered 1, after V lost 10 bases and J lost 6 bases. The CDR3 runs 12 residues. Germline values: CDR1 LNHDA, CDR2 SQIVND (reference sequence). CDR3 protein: CATSGRVNEQFF. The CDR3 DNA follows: TGTGCCACTAGCGGGAGGGTCAATGAGCAGTTCTTC.

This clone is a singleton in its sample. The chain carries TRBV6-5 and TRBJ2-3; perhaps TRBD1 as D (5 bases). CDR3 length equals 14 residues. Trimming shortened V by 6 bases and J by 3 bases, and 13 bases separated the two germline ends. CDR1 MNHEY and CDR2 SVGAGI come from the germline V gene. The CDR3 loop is CASSSRRGTDTQYF. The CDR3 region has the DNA TGTGCCAGCAGCTCCCGAAGGGGAACAGATACGCAGTATTTT.

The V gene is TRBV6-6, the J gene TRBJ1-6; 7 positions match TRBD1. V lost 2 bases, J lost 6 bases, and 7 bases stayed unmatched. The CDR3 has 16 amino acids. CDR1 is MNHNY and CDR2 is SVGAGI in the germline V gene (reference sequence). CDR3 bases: TGTGCCAGCAGTTACAACCCCGGGACAGTTAATTCACCCCTCCACTTT. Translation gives CASSYNPGTVNSPLHF.

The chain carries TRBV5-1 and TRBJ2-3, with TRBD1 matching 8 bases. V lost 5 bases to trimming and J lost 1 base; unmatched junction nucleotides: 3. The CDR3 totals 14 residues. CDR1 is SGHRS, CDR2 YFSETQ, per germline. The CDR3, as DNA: TGCGCCAGCAGGGGGACAGGAGGCACAGATACGCAGTATTTT. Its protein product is CASRGTGGTDTQYF.

CDR3 coding DNA: TGTGCCAGCAGCTTAGGCCACAGTTCCCCCTACAATGAGCAGTTCTTC. This codes for CASSLGHSSPYNEQFF. The chain is built from TRBV7-9 and TRBJ2-1, with unresolved D. Per the germline V gene, CDR1 is SEHNR and CDR2 is FQNEAQ (reference sequence). V was cut by 1 base and J by 2 bases, with 12 bases left in between. The CDR3 extends over 16 amino acids.